Many counts were recorded for the clone carrying this T cell receptor (beta chain). The antigen remains undetermined. Study observations and caveats: Tumor Tregs overlapped most with tumor, then blood, naive CD4+ cells. Tumor memory CD4+ T cell TCR gene usage clustered with blood and lymph node memory CD4+ cells and lymph node naive CD4+ cells. The larger-cohort validation was restricted to a single TCR beta V-J rearrangement rather than whole repertoires.

The CDR3 has 13 residues. V lost 4 bases and J lost 4, with 13 bases in between. Germline V CDR1 and CDR2: SQVTM, ANQGSEA. Constant-region reverse primers amplified full-length variable regions, followed by semi-nested Nested Universal Primer A PCR. One entry per CDR3 protein, called by TCRdb with MiXCR from the 5' RACE reads. This sample has tens of thousands of distinct CDR3 sequences; around 20% occur once, and the top ten carry under 5%. Cells sorted as Tregs were CD4+, CD25+ and CD127-/low. The chain joins TRBV29-1 to TRBJ2-5; unclear D gene. The receptor's source is a female donor with breast cancer. The sequenced sample was Tregs sorted from blood. The CDR3 loop is CSVGRGDAETQYF. CDR3 coding DNA: TGCAGCGTTGGTAGAGGAGACGCAGAGACCCAGTACTTC.